The 20 T cell receptor beta chains below come from one sample, sequenced in a study of T cell repertoires in cytomegalovirus infection (dated by TCRdb to between 2018 and 2021). Sequencing instrument: Illumina HiSeq 1500. The public sequencing data were trimmed at Q25 with fastp and processed into clonotypes with MiXCR by TCRdb, which kept only in-frame beta chains. Entries that share a CDR3 protein sequence are merged under the most common genes and DNA. This sample comprises about 770,000 distinct CDR3 sequences, 25% to 30% of them detected only once. The top ten constitute approximately 14% of the sample. Their recognized antigens are unknown. Read against the paper, the sample's treatment or condition label means: in vitro stimulation with specific CMV peptide epitopes to enrich CMV-specific T cells. Sequencing used cultured CD8+ T cells from PBMCs, obtained from culture after CMV antigen stimulation. Every receptor here comes from a human donor in good health (CMV status not recorded). Some clones in this sample may be carry-over from other donors' samples.

This clonotype occurred a few times. DNA of the CDR3: TGTGCCAGCACCCCTGGTGCCGTGGATGAGCAGTTCTTC. Its protein is CASTPGAVDEQFF. The V call is TRBV2, the J call TRBJ2-1; D is ambiguous. There are 13 residues in the CDR3. The germline gives CDR1 SNHLY, CDR2 FYNNEI. V lost 7 bases and J 8 bases, leaving 15 bases between the germline ends.

This clonotype was seen only a few times. The DNA of the CDR3 is TGTGCCATCAGTGAGATTGGACACCCCAATCAGCCCCAGCATTTT. This encodes CAISEIGHPNQPQHF. This chain connects TRBV10-3 to TRBJ1-5; tentative D call: TRBD1 (5 bases). The V end was cut by 2 bases, the J end by 3 bases, with 11 bases between. CDR1 and CDR2 (germline): ENHRY, SYGVKD. This CDR3 has 15 residues.

The chain combines TRBV20-1 with TRBJ1-5; 9 nucleotides align to TRBD1. This CDR3 has 14 residues. Per germline, CDR1 DFQATT and CDR2 SNEGSKA (reference sequence). J was trimmed by 3 bases and V by 6 bases; bases with no gene match: 6. CDR3 sequence (DNA): TGCAGTGCAAGGACAGGGGTCCTCAATCAGCCCCAGCATTTT. It translates to CSARTGVLNQPQHF.

This clonotype was seen a handful of times. The chain combines TRBV6-1 with TRBJ1-5, with D unresolved. This CDR3 contains 12 residues. V lost 7 bases, J lost 6 bases, and 10 bases lay in between. CDR1 and CDR2 (germline): MNHNS, SASEGT. The DNA of the CDR3 is TGTGCCAGCACCTCGGGAAGTCAGCCCCAGCATTTT. This sequence encodes CASTSGSQPQHF.

This clonotype was counted many times. J is TRBJ2-1 and V is TRBV23-1; possibly TRBD1 or TRBD2 for D (5 bases each). TRBV23-1 is reported as an ORF; its role is uncertain. Trimming took 2 bases from V and 0 from J, leaving 11 bases between them. The CDR3 has 16 residues. The CDR3: CASSQEGYSSYNEQFF. CDR3 nucleotides: TGCGCCAGCAGTCAAGAGGGGTATAGCTCCTACAATGAGCAGTTCTTC.

Concerning this clonotype: The missing conserved phenylalanine or tryptophan at the end of this CDR3 makes a read error likely. The chain is built from TRBV2 and TRBJ2-3; the D is unclear. With 6 bases removed from V and 2 bases from J, the gap between germline ends came to 9 bases. The CDR3 consists of 13 residues. Germline V gives CDR1 SNHLY, CDR2 FYNNEI. The CDR3 DNA reads TGTGCCAGCAGGCAGCAACCCACAGATACGCAGTATCTT. It specifies CASRQQPTDTQYL.

The genes are TRBV11-3 and TRBJ2-2; 7 bases line up with TRBD2. CDR3 length: 14 residues. V trimming: 3 bases; J trimming: 6 bases; junction bases outside the gene matches: 4. CDR1 is SGHNT and CDR2 is YENEEA in the germline V gene. Here the CDR3 reads CASSFGGSAGELFF. The CDR3 bases are TGTGCCAGCAGCTTCGGGGGGTCGGCCGGGGAGCTGTTTTTT.

The chain employs TRBV6-5 and TRBJ1-2; a possible D gene is TRBD1 (5 bases). Germline V gene data show CDR1 as MNHEY and CDR2 as SVGAGI. The V and J ends lost 0 bases and 1 base respectively, with 9 bases between them. This CDR3 is 15 amino acids long. The CDR3 DNA is TGTGCCAGCAGTTACTCCCCTGACAGTAACTATGGCTACACCTTC. Translated, it gives CASSYSPDSNYGYTF.

This clonotype showed up just a few times. This chain joins TRBV6-1 and TRBJ2-1; 8 positions match TRBD2. Germline lookup yields CDR1 MNHNS and CDR2 SASEGT. The V and J ends lost 5 bases and 4 bases, in that order; junction bases with no gene match: 13. CDR3 length: 17 amino acids. CDR3 region: CASSYEAGAREYNEQFF. CDR3 bases: TGTGCCAGCAGTTACGAAGCGGGGGCCAGAGAGTACAATGAGCAGTTCTTC.

The DNA of the CDR3 is TGTGCCAGCAGTTTATCCGGGGGCTGGGACGAGCAGTACTTC. This gives the protein CASSLSGGWDEQYF. The chain is built from TRBV27 and TRBJ2-7, with D possibly being TRBD1 or TRBD2 (6 bases each). The CDR3 consists of 14 residues. V was cut by 0 bases and J by 5 bases, with 11 bases left in between. Germline CDR1 MNHEY, CDR2 SMNVEV (reference sequence).

This chain uses TRBV19 with TRBJ2-5; 9 nucleotides align to TRBD2. Looked up from germline, CDR1 is LNHDA and CDR2 is SQIVND (reference sequence). Trimming at V came to 5 bases and at J to 3 bases, leaving 16 bases not matched to a gene. The CDR3 extends over 18 amino acids. The CDR3 sequence is CASSGAPWTASGEETQYF. The CDR3 DNA reads TGTGCCAGTAGTGGAGCCCCTTGGACTGCTAGCGGGGAAGAGACCCAGTACTTC. Supplemented by reference TRBV19 and TRBJ2-5, the full variable domain reads DGGITQSPKYLFRKEGQNVTLSCEQNLNHDAMYWYRQDPGQGLRLIYYSQIVNDFQKGDIAEGYSVSREKKESFPLTVTSAQKNPTAFYLCASSGAPWTASGEETQYFGPGTRLLVL.

This clonotype was picked up many times. The chain employs TRBV7-9 and TRBJ2-5; D possibly uses TRBD1 or TRBD2 (5 bases each). This CDR3 spans 15 amino acids. V shed 0 bases and J shed 5 bases, with 13 bases lying between them. Germline V gene sequence: CDR1 SEHNR, CDR2 FQNEAQ (reference sequence). CDR3 sequence (DNA): TGTGCCAGCAGCTTAGCTGAGGGGCCGGGGGAGACCCAGTACTTC. Residues: CASSLAEGPGETQYF.

The gene calls are TRBV6-2 or TRBV6-3 and TRBJ2-1; D could derive from TRBD1 or TRBD2 (6 bases each). Germline values: CDR1 MNHEY, CDR2 SVGEGT. The CDR3 spans 17 residues. The V end was cut by 8 bases, the J end by 4 bases, with 24 bases between. The CDR3 DNA reads TGTGCCAGCCGAGGGGCTGGGGGGACACCCGCGTACAATGAGCAGTTCTTC. This translates into CASRGAGGTPAYNEQFF.

The chain couples TRBV6-8 to TRBJ2-2; the match to TRBD2 covers 7 bases. The CDR3 sequence is 14 residues long. CDR1 and CDR2 from the germline V gene are MNHGY and SAAAGT. Germline trimming cut 5 bases from V and 4 bases from J; bases unmatched to any gene: 4. CDR3 sequence reads: CASSLAAATGELFF. CDR3 in DNA: TGTGCCAGCAGTCTAGCGGCGGCCACCGGGGAGCTGTTTTTT.

This clonotype was seen at least ten times. The DNA for the CDR3 is TGTGCCAGCATGCCGGGACTGGCCCCCTCCTACGAGCAGTACGTC. Residues: CASMPGLAPSYEQYV. This rearrangement joins TRBV7-8 to TRBJ2-7; maybe TRBD2 (6 bases). Germline V gives CDR1 SGHVS, CDR2 FQNEAQ. The CDR3 is 15 residues long. V was pared by 7 bases and J by 0 bases, with 16 bases between.

This clonotype showed up many times. The V and J genes are TRBV7-8 and TRBJ1-5; D is ambiguous. Germline assignment: CDR1 SGHVS and CDR2 FQNEAQ. Trimming removed 5 bases from V and 3 bases from J, with 11 bases in between. The CDR3 is 14 residues long. The CDR3 is CASSLRQFNQPQHF. For the CDR3, the DNA is TGTGCCAGCAGCCTGAGGCAGTTCAATCAGCCCCAGCATTTT.

CDR3 sequence: CASSIDMTGLEHDQPQHF. DNA of the CDR3: TGTGCCAGTAGTATAGATATGACAGGTCTGGAGCACGATCAGCCCCAGCATTTT. V and J are TRBV19 and TRBJ1-5; D is possibly TRBD1 (6 bases). V dropped 0 bases and J dropped 5 bases, with 20 bases sitting between them. The CDR3 spans 18 residues. Germline V gene data show CDR1 as LNHDA and CDR2 as SQIVND (reference sequence). Full variable domain (outside the CDR3, taken from reference TRBV19 and TRBJ1-5): DGGITQSPKYLFRKEGQNVTLSCEQNLNHDAMYWYRQDPGQGLRLIYYSQIVNDFQKGDIAEGYSVSREKKESFPLTVTSAQKNPTAFYLCASSIDMTGLEHDQPQHFGDGTRLSIL.

V gene TRBV19 combines with J gene TRBJ1-3, with 7 bases that match TRBD1. Trimming removed 9 bases from V and 0 bases from J; junction bases left unmatched: 11. This CDR3 has 16 residues. From germline, CDR1 is LNHDA and CDR2 SQIVND (reference sequence). The DNA of the CDR3 is TGTGCCAGCATGCCGGGACAGATTAACTCTGGAAACACCATATATTTT. It specifies CASMPGQINSGNTIYF.

This clonotype appeared a few times. V usage is TRBV20-1 and J usage is TRBJ2-7; 8 nucleotides line up with TRBD1. Germline lookup yields CDR1 DFQATT and CDR2 SNEGSKA (reference sequence). Trimming at V came to 5 bases and at J to 3 bases, leaving 3 bases not matched to a gene. There are 12 residues in the CDR3. Here the CDR3 DNA reads TGCAGTGCTCGGACAGGGTGCTACGAGCAGTACGTC. This encodes CSARTGCYEQYV.

A few counts support this clonotype. This chain links TRBV7-9 with TRBJ2-3, with 8 nucleotides matching TRBD2. Looked up from germline, CDR1 is SEHNR and CDR2 is FQNEAQ (reference sequence). J gave up 0 bases and V 5 bases, and 7 bases lay outside the gene matches. CDR3 length equals 16 residues. The chain's CDR3 is CASSPQRGTSTDTQYF. In DNA form, the CDR3 reads TGTGCCAGCAGCCCGCAGCGGGGGACCAGCACAGATACGCAGTATTTT.